This T cell receptor (beta chain) was captured by sequencing in a study of blood T cells in healthy people across ages. The germline V gene encodes CDR1 LGHDT and CDR2 YNNKEL (reference sequence). The CDR3 is 16 residues long. Deletions cut 6 bases from V and 2 bases from J, with 18 bases between. Sample-barcoded 5' priming and a J-beta primer mix drove a second PCR of about 6 to 11 cycles. Using its own MiXCR run on the 5' RACE reads, TCRdb lists one record per CDR3 protein. The data contain 650,000 to 1,000,000 distinct CDR3 sequences, about 36% of them singletons. The source is a man younger than 35 in good health. The gene calls are TRBV3-1 and TRBJ2-3; D might be TRBD2 (6 bases). Sequenced material: blood. The chain's CDR3 is CASRIGTSRNTDTQYF. The DNA for the CDR3 is TGTGCCAGCAGAATTGGGACTTCTCGGAACACAGATACGCAGTATTTT.